This T cell receptor (beta chain) appears in the sequencing data of a study of blood T cell repertoires in COVID-19. About the study: Whether acute or convalescent, the COVID-19 samples came from the United States, Italy and Spain. Sources were T cells, B-cell-depleted T cells, or PBMCs; the material itself was cDNA or gDNA.

Per the study methods: From reference gene primer amplification, estimates of nucleated cell counts were derived. Clones were read by immunoSEQ multiplex PCR, and TCRdb kept only the in-frame ones, dropping some. The V and J calls and clone size come from that table; D and trimming were worked out from the DNA. This table holds approximately 120,000 clones, roughly 87% found once. The CDR3 covers 14 residues. Specimen: peripheral blood. This receptor was taken from a man at least 80 years old with active or convalescent COVID-19. This chain connects TRBV12-2 to TRBJ1-6; the tabulated D call, TRBD1, remains unverified against the DNA. TRBV12-2 is a documented pseudogene. The CDR3 DNA reads TGTGCAAGTCGCGCGGGACAGACAAATTCACCCCTCCACTTT. Protein product: CASRAGQTNSPLHF.